One and the same sample provided the 18 T cell receptor beta chains below, sequenced in a study of human T cells and chemical hapten exposure (dated by TCRdb to about 2021). In light of the paper, this sample's time point label describes: pre-sensitization, week 0. This specimen's treatment or condition label, per the study, means: therapeutic diphenylcyclopropenone sensitization with weekly scalp DPC. Libraries came from RACE. Sequencing relied on a NextSeq 500. The public reads were run again by TCRdb, first through fastp at Q25 and then through MiXCR, and only productive beta chains were kept. Each entry is one CDR3 protein sequence, shown with its most common DNA and genes. Counted in this sample were roughly 100,000 distinct CDR3 sequences; 10% to 11% of them appeared once. The ten largest clones represent around 3.3% of the sample. The sequencing here drew on whole blood, taken in connection with sensitization to the hapten diphenylcyclopropenone (DPC). These receptors all come from a woman aged 55-69 years with alopecia areata. Some clones in this sample may be carry-over from other donors' samples.

The table lists this clonotype with many counts. The rearrangement uses TRBV5-1 and TRBJ1-1, with D possibly matching TRBD1 (6 bases). V was trimmed by 4 bases and J by 3 bases, leaving 16 bases between them. CDR1 and CDR2 from the germline V gene are SGHRS and YFSETQ. The CDR3 totals 15 residues. The CDR3 spells CASSVQGNLDTEAFF. The CDR3 bases are TGCGCCAGCAGCGTACAGGGTAATCTGGACACTGAAGCTTTCTTT.

This chain joins TRBV20-1 and TRBJ1-2; D unclear. CDR1 and CDR2 (germline): DFQATT, SNEGSKA (reference sequence). The V end was cut by 5 bases, the J end by 3 bases, with 7 bases between. This CDR3 comprises 11 residues. As DNA, the CDR3 is TGCAGTGCTCCGTCTCACTATGGCTACACCTTC. Amino acid sequence: CSAPSHYGYTF.

There are a few counts of this clonotype. The chain uses TRBV5-6 and TRBJ2-1; no reliable D call. Trimming shortened V by 4 bases and J by 8 bases, and 13 bases separated the two germline ends. CDR1 is SGHDT and CDR2 is YYEEEE in the germline V gene. The CDR3 is 13 residues long. The CDR3, as DNA: TGTGCCAGCAGCCGCGATTTTGGGGATGAGCAGTTCTTC. As protein: CASSRDFGDEQFF.

This clonotype was seen once. J is TRBJ2-7 and V is TRBV30; tentatively, D is TRBD1 (6 bases). Germline values: CDR1 GTSNPN, CDR2 SVGIG (reference sequence). There are 13 residues in the CDR3. V lost 0 bases to trimming and J lost 2 bases, with 8 bases between them. CDR3: CAWSVDSAYEQYF. CDR3 nucleotide sequence: TGTGCCTGGAGTGTGGACAGTGCCTACGAGCAGTACTTC.

There are a few counts of this clonotype. This chain connects TRBV18 to TRBJ2-7; no clear D gene. Germline CDR1 reads KGHSH; CDR2 reads LQKENI. The V gene lost 2 bases and the J gene lost 2 bases, with 1 base spanning the gap. The CDR3 consists of 11 residues. In nucleotides, the CDR3 is TGTGCCAGCTCACCAACCTACGAGCAGTACTTC. It encodes CASSPTYEQYF.

This sequence joins TRBV13 and TRBJ2-7, with D possibly being TRBD1 or TRBD2 (5 bases each). V was trimmed by 6 bases and J by 1 base, leaving 13 bases between them. Germline V lookup: CDR1 PRHDT, CDR2 FYEKMQ (reference sequence). The CDR3 is 14 amino acids. CDR3 DNA sequence: TGTGCCAGCAGTGTCCAGGGAGTATCCTACGAGCAGTACTTC. This translates into CASSVQGVSYEQYF.

The chain uses TRBV18 and TRBJ2-7; weak D call: TRBD2 (5 bases). CDR3 length: 18 amino acids. The V gene's germline CDR1 is KGHSH and CDR2 LQKENI. The V and J ends lost 2 bases and 5 bases respectively, with 25 bases between them. The CDR3 region has the DNA TGTGCCAGCTCACCAATGTCGGGAAGCAGGTATAAGAGTCACGAGCAGTACTTC. Amino acids: CASSPMSGSRYKSHEQYF.

This clonotype has ten or more counts. J is TRBJ2-3 and V is TRBV3-1; D gene uncertain. CDR3 size: 13 residues. Trimming removed 4 bases from V and 8 bases from J, with 13 bases in between. Looked up from germline, CDR1 is LGHDT and CDR2 is YNNKEL (reference sequence). The CDR3 nucleotides are TGTGCCAGCAGCCCCGTACCAGGAGCTACGCAGTATTTT. Amino acids: CASSPVPGATQYF.

This clonotype was seen repeatedly, ten times or more. The chain combines TRBV18 with TRBJ2-7; 8 positions agree with TRBD1. With V trimmed by 5 bases and J by 2 bases, 14 bases remained unmatched. The CDR3 is made up of 17 amino acids. In germline, CDR1 is KGHSH, CDR2 LQKENI. CDR3 sequence reads: CASSSGTDRGVTYEQYF. The CDR3 bases are TGTGCCAGCTCATCAGGAACCGACAGGGGAGTAACCTACGAGCAGTACTTC.

This clonotype came up many times. CDR3 protein: CASSFLHGQSSYNEQFF. The CDR3 nucleotides are TGTGCCAGCAGTTTCCTACATGGACAGAGCTCCTACAATGAGCAGTTCTTC. This chain links TRBV2 with TRBJ2-1, with a possible D match to TRBD1 (6 bases). Looked up from germline, CDR1 is SNHLY and CDR2 is FYNNEI. The V gene lost 5 bases and the J gene lost 0 bases, with 17 bases spanning the gap. The CDR3 runs 17 residues.

This clonotype was recorded many times. The chain couples TRBV5-1 to TRBJ1-2; TRBD1 agrees at 7 bases. With V trimmed by 3 bases and J by 3 bases, 5 bases remained unmatched. Germline values: CDR1 SGHRS, CDR2 YFSETQ. This CDR3 contains 14 residues. CDR3 sequence: CASSYTGVDYGYTF. The CDR3 DNA reads as TGCGCCAGCAGCTATACAGGGGTGGACTATGGCTACACCTTC.

The J gene is TRBJ2-5, the V gene TRBV3-1; 8 bases are a match to TRBD2. In germline, CDR1 is LGHDT, CDR2 YNNKEL (reference sequence). The CDR3 length is 14 residues. The J segment lost 2 bases and the V segment lost 6 bases, leaving 5 bases of the junction unmatched. As DNA, the CDR3 is TGTGCCAGCAGTACTAGCGGCGGACAAGAGACCCAGTACTTC. Protein product: CASSTSGGQETQYF.

The chain is built from TRBV2 and TRBJ1-2; D ambiguous. V gave up 6 bases and J gave up 7 bases, with 15 bases separating them. CDR1 is SNHLY, CDR2 FYNNEI, per germline. The CDR3 has 13 amino acids. The CDR3 is CASRSVLEGGYTF. CDR3 nucleotides: TGTGCCAGCAGGAGCGTATTAGAGGGTGGCTACACCTTC.

The rearrangement uses TRBV5-1 and TRBJ1-1; TRBD1 is a possible D gene (5 bases). The CDR3 totals 16 residues. Looked up from germline, CDR1 is SGHRS and CDR2 is YFSETQ. The germline V and J ends were trimmed by 4 bases and 8 bases, with 24 bases remaining between them. DNA for the CDR3: TGCGCCAGCAGCGTTACACAGGTACGGGTCGCTACCGAAGCTTTCTTT. It codes for CASSVTQVRVATEAFF.

There are many counts of this clonotype. The V and J genes are TRBV3-1 and TRBJ2-1; no definite D call. V dropped 3 bases and J dropped 3 bases, with 6 bases sitting between them. The germline CDR1 and CDR2 sequences are LGHDT and YNNKEL (reference sequence). The CDR3 is made up of 13 amino acids. The CDR3 DNA is TGTGCCAGCAGCCAGACGGACTACAATGAGCAGTTCTTC. Its protein product is CASSQTDYNEQFF.

The sample holds many counts of this clonotype. V usage is TRBV7-3 and J usage is TRBJ2-2, with D uncertain. Per the germline V gene, CDR1 is SGHTA and CDR2 is FQGTGA. Trimming took 0 bases from V and 5 from J, leaving 4 bases between them. CDR3 size: 13 residues. CDR3 sequence: CASSLTRTGELFF. The CDR3 DNA reads as TGTGCCAGCAGCTTAACTAGGACCGGGGAGCTGTTTTTT.

This clonotype was observed a handful of times. The chain carries TRBV29-1 and TRBJ1-4; D ambiguous. Germline loops: CDR1 SQVTM, CDR2 ANQGSEA. The CDR3 has 13 residues. Trimming cost V 4 bases and J 5 bases, with 11 bases left between them. CDR3 loop: CSVGGEPNEKLFF. The CDR3 DNA sequence: TGCAGCGTTGGGGGTGAGCCAAATGAAAAACTGTTTTTT.

Details on this clonotype: One base away lies a much larger clone, so this may be a sequencing read error. J is TRBJ1-2 and V is TRBV6-1, with 9 positions matching TRBD1. Germline V gene data show CDR1 as MNHNS and CDR2 as SASEGT. This CDR3 has 14 residues. V shed 6 bases and J 9 bases; nucleotides not matched to a gene: 11. CDR3 protein: CASRITQGARSYTF. The DNA for the CDR3 is TGTGCCAGCAGGATTACACAGGGGGCGCGGAGCTACACCTTC.